These T cell receptor beta chains were read from a single sample in a study of blood T cell repertoires in COVID-19. Only in-frame clones appear in the TCRdb table, and some are missing; sequencing was by immunoSEQ multiplex PCR. The table lists about 13,000 clones, 80% to 90% of them singletons. The sequenced sample consisted of peripheral blood. All receptors derive from a human donor in a cohort sampled during active COVID-19. Both conserved end residues are part of each CDR3.

TRBV6-5	TRBJ2-2	CASFHTGGVTGELFF
TRBV5-4	TRBJ2-2	CASSTPLARAGVATGELFF
TRBV3-1/TRBV3-2	TRBJ2-1	CASSQDGGVSYNEQFF
TRBV28	TRBJ1-3	CASSGAGTGGNTIYF
TRBV7-2	TRBJ2-7	CASSFQRATYEQYF
TRBV4-1	TRBJ2-2	CASALGGGRTGELFF
TRBV2	TRBJ1-1	CASSEETVNTEAFF
TRBV30	TRBJ2-5	CAFCETGWETQYF
TRBV19	TRBJ2-2	CASSTLLAAGELFF
TRBV6-1	TRBJ2-6	CASSEVMGQKSSGANVLTF
TRBV6-6	TRBJ2-3	CASSPRWTSGLGDTQYF
TRBV27	TRBJ2-5	CASSWAYQETQYF
TRBV19	TRBJ1-5	CASNANVQPQHF
TRBV7-8	TRBJ1-5	CASSMGGRSNQPQHF
TRBV11-2	TRBJ2-7	CASSLAGTGGPEQYF
TRBV30	TRBJ1-6	CAWSPAGRGASPLHF
TRBV6-5	TRBJ2-7	CASRRGLDYEQYF
TRBV5-8	TRBJ2-2	CASSQGLAGGTGELFF
TRBV4-1	TRBJ2-1	CASSRGQGSYNEQFF
TRBV7-3	TRBJ2-1	CASSRDSGTSGRNEQFF
TRBV7-9	TRBJ2-7	CASSLARGGEQYF
TRBV7-8	TRBJ2-2	CASSPQGGSTGELFF
TRBV11-2	TRBJ2-2	CASSAHRGNGELFF